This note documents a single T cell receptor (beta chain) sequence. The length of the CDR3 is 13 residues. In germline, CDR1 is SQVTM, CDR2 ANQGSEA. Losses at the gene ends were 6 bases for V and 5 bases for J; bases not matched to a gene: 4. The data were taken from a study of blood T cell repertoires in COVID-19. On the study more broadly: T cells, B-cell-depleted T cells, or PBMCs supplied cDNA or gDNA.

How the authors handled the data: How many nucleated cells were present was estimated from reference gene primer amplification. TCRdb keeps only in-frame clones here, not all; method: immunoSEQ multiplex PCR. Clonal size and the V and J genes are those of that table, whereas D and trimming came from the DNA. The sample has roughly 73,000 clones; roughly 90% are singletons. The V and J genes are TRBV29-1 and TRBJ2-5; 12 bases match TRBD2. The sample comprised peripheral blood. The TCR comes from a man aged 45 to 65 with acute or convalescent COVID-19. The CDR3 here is CSVVTSGSETQYF. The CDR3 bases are TGCAGCGTGGTGACTAGCGGGAGTGAGACCCAGTACTTC.